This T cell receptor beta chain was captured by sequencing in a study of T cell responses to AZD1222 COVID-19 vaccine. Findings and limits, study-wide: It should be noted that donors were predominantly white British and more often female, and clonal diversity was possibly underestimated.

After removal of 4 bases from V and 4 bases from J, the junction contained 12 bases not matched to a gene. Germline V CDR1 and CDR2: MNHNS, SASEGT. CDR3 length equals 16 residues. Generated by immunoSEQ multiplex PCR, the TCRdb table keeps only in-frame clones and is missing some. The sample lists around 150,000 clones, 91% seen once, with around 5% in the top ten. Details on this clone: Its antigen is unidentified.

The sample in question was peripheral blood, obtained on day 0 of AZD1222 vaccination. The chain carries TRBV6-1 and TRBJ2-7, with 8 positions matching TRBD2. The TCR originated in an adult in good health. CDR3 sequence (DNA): TGTGCCAGCAGTGGGGCGGGAGGCTCCGCTTTTTACGAGCAGTACTTC. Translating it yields CASSGAGGSAFYEQYF.